The 17 T cell receptor beta chains below were found in one sample sequenced in a study of shared clonotypes between healthy human individuals. TCRdb keeps only in-frame clones here, not all; method: immunoSEQ multiplex PCR. The sample includes more than 550,000 clones, about 92% of them seen just once. CD8 cells regarded as naive lacked CD45RO, were positively chosen for CCR7, and omitted terminally differentiated effector memory CD45RA+ cells. Sequences were obtained from naive CD8+ T cells sorted from blood. These receptor sequences come from a man in his thirties or forties in good health.

The gene calls are TRBV10-3 and TRBJ2-5; D uncertain. The J call may be in error: the DNA end matches TRBJ2-7 better. Germline assignment: CDR1 ENHRY and CDR2 SYGVKD. The CDR3 covers 13 residues. In nucleotides, the CDR3 is TGTGCCATCAGGGGCGGCGAAACCTACGAGCAGTACTTC. It encodes CAIRGGETYEQYF.

The chain couples TRBV5-7 to TRBJ2-4; 8 nucleotides match TRBD1. TRBV5-7 is an open reading frame, and its role is uncertain. The ends lost 4 bases at V and 0 bases at J; junction bases unmatched: 9. The CDR3 contains 17 residues. For the CDR3, the DNA is TGTGCCAGCAGCGCCTCCGGGACAGGCTTAGCCAAAAACATTCAGTACTTC. Translated, it gives CASSASGTGLAKNIQYF.

This chain connects TRBV6-1 to TRBJ1-3; D is uncertain. The germline V and J ends were trimmed by 2 bases and 4 bases, with 9 bases remaining between them. Per the germline V gene, CDR1 is MNHNS and CDR2 is SASEGT. The CDR3 consists of 14 residues. CDR3 region: CASSEWGKGNTIYF. The CDR3 DNA is TGTGCCAGCAGTGAATGGGGTAAAGGAAACACCATATATTTT.

This chain links TRBV5-4 with TRBJ2-2; tentative D call: TRBD2 (6 bases). Germline CDR1 reads SGHNT; CDR2 reads YYREEE (reference sequence). The CDR3 spans 12 residues. V lost 4 bases, J lost 6 bases, and 7 bases lay in between. The CDR3 sequence is CASSTGAGELFF. The CDR3 DNA is TGTGCCAGCAGCACGGGGGCCGGGGAGCTGTTTTTT. Complete variable domain (other parts from reference TRBV5-4 and TRBJ2-2): ETGVTQSPTHLIKTRGQQVTLRCSSQSGHNTVSWYQQALGQGPQFIFQYYREEENGRGNFPPRFSGLQFPNYSSELNVNALELDDSALYLCASSTGAGELFFGEGSRLTVL.

This chain connects TRBV4-1 to TRBJ1-4; D is unresolved. The germline gives CDR1 MGHRA, CDR2 YSYEKL. The CDR3 has 14 amino acids. V lost 1 base and J lost 7, with 10 bases in between. CDR3 in DNA: TGCGCCAGCAGCCAAGGACGGCACAGTGAAAAACTGTTTTTT. Protein sequence: CASSQGRHSEKLFF.

The chain carries TRBV5-5 and TRBJ2-5, with D uncertain. Germline CDR1 SGHKS, CDR2 YYEKEE (reference sequence). The germline V and J ends were trimmed by 0 bases and 5 bases, with 14 bases remaining between them. The CDR3 totals 15 residues. This chain's CDR3 is CASSLDLGSWETQYF. DNA of the CDR3: TGTGCCAGCAGCTTGGATTTAGGTTCCTGGGAGACCCAGTACTTC.

The chain links TRBV27 to TRBJ2-7; 11 nucleotides agree with TRBD2. V gave up 5 bases and J gave up 7 bases; unmatched junction bases: 16. The CDR3 spans 17 residues. Germline loops: CDR1 MNHEY, CDR2 SMNVEV (reference sequence). Here the CDR3 DNA reads TGTGCCAGCAGTCCTTCGGCTAGCGGGAGGCCCATTGGGGAGCAGTACTTC. This translates into CASSPSASGRPIGEQYF.

The rearrangement links TRBV6-1 to TRBJ2-2; 8 bases are shared with TRBD2. Germline CDR1 and CDR2: MNHNS and SASEGT. CDR3 size: 19 residues. The junction had 12 bases not matched to a gene; V was cut back by 3 bases and J by 0 bases. Written as DNA, the CDR3 is TGTGCCAGCAGTGATCTACTCTCAGCGGGAGACCCGAACACCGGGGAGCTGTTTTTT. It yields the protein CASSDLLSAGDPNTGELFF.

The chain combines TRBV21-1 with TRBJ2-7; TRBD2, the D gene given by the table, was not confirmed from the DNA. TRBV21-1 is classified as a pseudogene. The CDR3 covers 16 residues. The CDR3 nucleotides are TGTGCCAGCAGCGCCACGATTCCGGGAGATTTCTACGAGCAGTACTTC. Amino acids: CASSATIPGDFYEQYF.

This clone was counted between two and nine times. The rearrangement uses TRBV7-9 and TRBJ1-2, with D possibly TRBD1 on 6 matching bases. Trimming stripped 5 bases from V and 3 bases from J, with 7 bases between. The length of the CDR3 is 12 residues. The germline CDR1 and CDR2 sequences are SEHNR and FQNEAQ (reference sequence). The CDR3 DNA reads as TGTGCCAGCAGCGACAGGTACTATGGCTACACCTTC. It codes for CASSDRYYGYTF.

The J gene is TRBJ2-1, the V gene TRBV6-5; D not resolved. CDR3 length: 12 amino acids. Deletions cut 6 bases from V and 12 bases from J, with 15 bases between. Germline CDR1 is MNHEY and CDR2 is SVGAGI. The CDR3: CASSSPKFRQFF. CDR3 sequence (DNA): TGTGCCAGCAGCTCGCCCAAATTTCGGCAGTTCTTC.

The V gene is TRBV5-1, the J gene TRBJ2-3; D perhaps matches TRBD2 (6 bases). CDR1 and CDR2 from the germline V gene are SGHRS and YFSETQ. CDR3 length: 15 residues. V shed 4 bases and J shed 6 bases, with 18 bases lying between them. CDR3 sequence reads: CASSLAGTPPDTQYF. As DNA, the CDR3 is TGCGCCAGCAGCCTGGCCGGGACTCCGCCCGATACGCAGTATTTT.

The genes are TRBV28 and TRBJ2-3; D is uncertain. Germline V gene sequence: CDR1 MDHEN, CDR2 SYDVKM. The CDR3 contains 12 residues. V was pared by 6 bases and J by 2 bases, with 6 bases between. The CDR3 sequence is CASRYTTDTQYF. CDR3 bases: TGTGCCAGCAGGTATACCACAGATACGCAGTATTTT.

This rearrangement joins TRBV29-1 to TRBJ2-2, with D uncertain. This CDR3 contains 13 residues. Germline CDR1 reads SQVTM; CDR2 reads ANQGSEA. V lost 5 bases to trimming and J lost 0 bases, with 7 bases between them. CDR3: CSVRSANTGELFF. DNA of the CDR3: TGCAGCGTTAGATCCGCGAACACCGGGGAGCTGTTTTTT.

This clone was seen just once. V usage is TRBV2 and J usage is TRBJ2-3; weak D call: TRBD2 (6 bases). Trimming cost V 5 bases and J 4 bases, with 19 bases left between them. Germline values: CDR1 SNHLY, CDR2 FYNNEI. CDR3 length equals 16 residues. The CDR3 DNA sequence: TGTGCCAGCAGTCAGAGGTGGGACCCGGGGGCAGATACGCAGTATTTT. It yields the protein CASSQRWDPGADTQYF.

J is TRBJ1-4 and V is TRBV9, with 9 bases identical to TRBD1. Looked up from germline, CDR1 is SGDLS and CDR2 is YYNGEE. CDR3 length: 14 amino acids. J gave up 7 bases and V 6 bases, and 7 bases lay outside the gene matches. The CDR3 sequence is CASNPGTGSEKLFF. DNA of the CDR3: TGTGCCAGCAATCCCGGGACAGGGAGTGAAAAACTGTTTTTT.

The CDR3 loop reads CASSGLEDTQYF. The CDR3 nucleotides are TGTGCCAGCAGCGGACTAGAGGATACGCAGTATTTT. The chain is built from TRBV9 and TRBJ2-3; weak D call: TRBD2 (6 bases). Trimming removed 3 bases at V and 6 bases at J, with 8 bases between. The CDR3 sequence is 12 residues long. The germline V gene encodes CDR1 SGDLS and CDR2 YYNGEE.